This T cell receptor beta chain was sequenced in a study of blood T cells in healthy people across ages. This CDR3 is built from 15 residues. Trimming shortened V by 6 bases and J by 2 bases, and 15 bases separated the two germline ends. This clonotype was picked up a small number of times. A second PCR of about 7 to 12 cycles used a sample-barcoded 5' primer and a J-beta primer mix. In TCRdb, the 5' RACE reads were re-called with MiXCR into one record per CDR3 protein. The table has around 1,700,000 distinct CDR3 sequences, 28% seen once. This sequence was found in a woman under 40 in good health. The chain uses TRBV12-3 or TRBV12-4 and TRBJ2-3, with D maybe TRBD2 (6 bases). Sequencing was done on a sample of blood. The CDR3 DNA follows: TGTGCCAGCAGCCCCAGTCTAGCGTACACAGATACGCAGTATTTT. It encodes CASSPSLAYTDTQYF.